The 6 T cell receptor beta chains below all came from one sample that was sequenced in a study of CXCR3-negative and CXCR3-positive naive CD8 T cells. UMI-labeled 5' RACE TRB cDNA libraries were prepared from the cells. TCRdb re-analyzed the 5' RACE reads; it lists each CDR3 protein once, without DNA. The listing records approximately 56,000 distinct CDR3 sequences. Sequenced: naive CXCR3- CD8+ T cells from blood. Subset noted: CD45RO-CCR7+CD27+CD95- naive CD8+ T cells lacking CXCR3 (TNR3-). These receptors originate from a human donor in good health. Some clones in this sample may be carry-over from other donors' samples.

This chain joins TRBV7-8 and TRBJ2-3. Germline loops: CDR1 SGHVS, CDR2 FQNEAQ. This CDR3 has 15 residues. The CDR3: CASSLGYSPTDTQYF.

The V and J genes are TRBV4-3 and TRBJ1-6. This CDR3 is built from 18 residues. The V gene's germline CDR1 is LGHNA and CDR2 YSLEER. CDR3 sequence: CASSQEEILSSYNSPLHF.

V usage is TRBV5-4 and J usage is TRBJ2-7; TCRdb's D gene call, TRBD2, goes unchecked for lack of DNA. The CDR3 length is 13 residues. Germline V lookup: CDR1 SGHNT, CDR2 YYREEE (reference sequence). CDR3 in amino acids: CASSHSPSYEQYF.

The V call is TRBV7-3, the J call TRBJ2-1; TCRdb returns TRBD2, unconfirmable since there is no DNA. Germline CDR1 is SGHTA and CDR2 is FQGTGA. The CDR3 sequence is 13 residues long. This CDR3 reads CASSPGLFGEQFF.

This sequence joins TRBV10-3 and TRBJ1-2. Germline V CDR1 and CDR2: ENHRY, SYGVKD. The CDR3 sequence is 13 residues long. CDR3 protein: CAISESDNYGYTF.

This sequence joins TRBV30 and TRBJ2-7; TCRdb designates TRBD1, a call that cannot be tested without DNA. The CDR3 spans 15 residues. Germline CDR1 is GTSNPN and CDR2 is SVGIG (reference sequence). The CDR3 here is CAWSETGGGGDEQYF.